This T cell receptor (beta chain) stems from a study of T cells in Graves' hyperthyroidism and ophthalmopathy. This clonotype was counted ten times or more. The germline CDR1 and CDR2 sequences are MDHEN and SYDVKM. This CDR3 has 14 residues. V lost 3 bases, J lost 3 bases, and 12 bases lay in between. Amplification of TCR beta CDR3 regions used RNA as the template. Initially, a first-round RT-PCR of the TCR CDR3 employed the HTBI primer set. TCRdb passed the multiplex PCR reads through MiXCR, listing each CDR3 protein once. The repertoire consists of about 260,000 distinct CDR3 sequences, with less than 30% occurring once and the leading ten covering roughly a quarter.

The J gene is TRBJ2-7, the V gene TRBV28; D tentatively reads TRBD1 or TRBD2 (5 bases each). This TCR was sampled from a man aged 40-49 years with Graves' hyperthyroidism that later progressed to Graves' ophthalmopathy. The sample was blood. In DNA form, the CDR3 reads TGTGCCAGCAGTTTGACAGAGGGATACTACGAGCAGTACTTC. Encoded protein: CASSLTEGYYEQYF.